The 4 T cell receptor beta chains in this list originate from one sample, sequenced in a study of early T cells in non-severe SARS-CoV-2 infection. TCRdb used MiXCR to reprocess the 5' RACE reads, holding one entry per CDR3 protein. The sample lists just over 80,000 distinct CDR3 sequences, around 13% occurring once. What was sequenced was whole blood. All receptors derive from an adult who was a healthcare worker with PCR-confirmed SARS-CoV-2 infection or an uninfected control (not recorded which).

This clonotype was seen ten or more times. The V call is TRBV2, the J call TRBJ1-5; weak D call: TRBD1 (5 bases). V lost 6 bases, J lost 5 bases, and 14 bases lay in between. This CDR3 spans 14 amino acids. Germline CDR1 SNHLY, CDR2 FYNNEI. The DNA for the CDR3 is TGTGCCAGCAGGGGCGACAGCAATTATCAGCCCCAGCATTTT. Its translation: CASRGDSNYQPQHF.

Many counts were recorded for this clonotype. This rearrangement joins TRBV7-3 to TRBJ2-1; 8 positions match TRBD1. The CDR3 totals 14 residues. V gave up 3 bases and J gave up 10 bases; unmatched junction bases: 8. Germline V CDR1 and CDR2: SGHTA, FQGTGA. The CDR3 reads CASSFWQGAGEQFF. The CDR3 nucleotides are TGTGCCAGCAGCTTTTGGCAGGGGGCGGGGGAGCAGTTCTTC.

This clonotype was observed a handful of times. The V call is TRBV15, the J call TRBJ2-3; TRBD2 aligns across 15 bases. The CDR3 spans 20 residues. J gave up 4 bases and V 3 bases, and 14 bases lay outside the gene matches. Germline V lookup: CDR1 LNHNV, CDR2 YYDKDF (reference sequence). This CDR3 reads CATSRFPPGTSGGFADTQYF. The CDR3 nucleotides are TGTGCCACCAGCAGGTTTCCACCCGGGACTAGCGGGGGGTTCGCAGATACGCAGTATTTT. Combining the CDR3 with reference TRBV15 and TRBJ2-3 gives the whole variable domain DAMVIQNPRYQVTQFGKPVTLSCSQTLNHNVMYWYQQKSSQAPKLLFHYYDKDFNNEADTPDNFQSRRPNTSFCFLDIRSPGLGDTAMYLCATSRFPPGTSGGFADTQYFGPGTRLTVL.

This clonotype was detected a few times. V and J are TRBV11-2 and TRBJ2-1, with 12 bases matching TRBD2. Germline lookup yields CDR1 SGHAT and CDR2 FQNNGV. The V and J ends lost 5 bases and 14 bases, in that order; junction bases with no gene match: 13. The CDR3 sequence is 15 residues long. This chain's CDR3 is CASSPGLAGPYPKFF. The CDR3 DNA reads TGTGCCAGCAGCCCCGGACTAGCGGGGCCCTACCCGAAGTTCTTC.